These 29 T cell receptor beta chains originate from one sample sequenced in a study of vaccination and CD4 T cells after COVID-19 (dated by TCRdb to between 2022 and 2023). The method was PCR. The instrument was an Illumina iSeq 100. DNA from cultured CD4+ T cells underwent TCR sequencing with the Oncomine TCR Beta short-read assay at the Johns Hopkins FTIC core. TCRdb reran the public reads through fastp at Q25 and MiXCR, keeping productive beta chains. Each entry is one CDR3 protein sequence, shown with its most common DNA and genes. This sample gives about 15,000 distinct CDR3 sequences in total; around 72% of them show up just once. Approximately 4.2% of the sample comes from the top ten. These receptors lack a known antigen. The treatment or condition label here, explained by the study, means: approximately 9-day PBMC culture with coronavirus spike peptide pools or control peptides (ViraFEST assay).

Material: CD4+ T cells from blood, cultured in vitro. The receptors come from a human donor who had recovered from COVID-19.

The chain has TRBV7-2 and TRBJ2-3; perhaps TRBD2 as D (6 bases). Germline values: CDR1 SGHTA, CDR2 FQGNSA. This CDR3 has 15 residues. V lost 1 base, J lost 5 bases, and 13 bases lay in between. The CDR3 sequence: CASSLVRGGQDTQYF. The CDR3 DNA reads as TGTGCCAGCAGCTTAGTTAGGGGAGGACAAGATACGCAGTATTTT.

CDR3 protein: CASREKLTGELFF. Written as DNA, the CDR3 is TGTGCCAGCAGAGAAAAGCTGACCGGGGAGCTGTTTTTT. The chain has TRBV7-8 and TRBJ2-2; D gene unclear. Germline lookup yields CDR1 SGHVS and CDR2 FQNEAQ. Trimming shortened V by 6 bases and J by 5 bases, and 10 bases separated the two germline ends. The CDR3 extends over 13 amino acids.

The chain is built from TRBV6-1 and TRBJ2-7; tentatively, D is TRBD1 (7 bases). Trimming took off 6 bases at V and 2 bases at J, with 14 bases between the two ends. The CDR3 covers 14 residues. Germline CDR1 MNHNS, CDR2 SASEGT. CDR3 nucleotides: TGTGCCAGCAGACCCACAGGGGAGGCCTACGAGCAGTACTTC. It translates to CASRPTGEAYEQYF.

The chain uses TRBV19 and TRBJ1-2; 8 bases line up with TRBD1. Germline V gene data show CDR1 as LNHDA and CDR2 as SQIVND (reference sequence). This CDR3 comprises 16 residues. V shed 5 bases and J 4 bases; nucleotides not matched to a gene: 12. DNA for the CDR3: TGTGCCAGTAGTTCCCTTCCCGGGACAGGCCCCTATGGCTACACCTTC. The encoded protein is CASSSLPGTGPYGYTF.

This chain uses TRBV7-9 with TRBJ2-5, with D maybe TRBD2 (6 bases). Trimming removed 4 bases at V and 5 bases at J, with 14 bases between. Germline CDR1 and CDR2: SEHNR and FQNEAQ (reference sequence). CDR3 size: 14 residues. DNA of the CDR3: TGTGCCAGCAGCTCTGCGGGAAACTACGAGACCCAGTACTTC. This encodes CASSSAGNYETQYF.

The CDR3 sequence is CASSSRQGHGNTIYF. The DNA for the CDR3 is TGTGCCAGCAGTTCGAGACAGGGGCACGGAAACACCATATATTTT. V and J are TRBV6-5 and TRBJ1-3, with 8 positions matching TRBD1. Germline trimming cut 4 bases from V and 4 bases from J; bases unmatched to any gene: 6. Per germline, CDR1 MNHEY and CDR2 SVGAGI. The CDR3 consists of 15 residues.

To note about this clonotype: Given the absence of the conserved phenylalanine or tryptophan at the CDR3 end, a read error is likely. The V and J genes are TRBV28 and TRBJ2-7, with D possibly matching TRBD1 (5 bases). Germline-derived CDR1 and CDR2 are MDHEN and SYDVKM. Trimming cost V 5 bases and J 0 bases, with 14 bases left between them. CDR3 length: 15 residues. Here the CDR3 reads CASSRSGLLSYEQYL. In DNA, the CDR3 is TGTGCCAGCAGTCGGTCAGGGCTACTCTCCTACGAGCAGTACCTC.

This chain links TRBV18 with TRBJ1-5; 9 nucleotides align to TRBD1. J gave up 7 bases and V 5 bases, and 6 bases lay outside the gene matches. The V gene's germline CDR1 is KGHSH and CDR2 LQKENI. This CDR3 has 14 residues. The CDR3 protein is CASSTSGQGQPQHF. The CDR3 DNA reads TGTGCCAGCTCAACCTCGGGACAGGGACAGCCCCAGCATTTT.

The CDR3 loop reads CASSFVGPQHF. CDR3 DNA sequence: TGTGCCAGCAGTTTTGTGGGGCCCCAGCATTTT. This chain joins TRBV28 and TRBJ1-5; D unresolved. V gave up 3 bases and J gave up 9 bases, with 6 bases separating them. CDR1 and CDR2 (germline): MDHEN, SYDVKM. The CDR3 totals 11 residues.

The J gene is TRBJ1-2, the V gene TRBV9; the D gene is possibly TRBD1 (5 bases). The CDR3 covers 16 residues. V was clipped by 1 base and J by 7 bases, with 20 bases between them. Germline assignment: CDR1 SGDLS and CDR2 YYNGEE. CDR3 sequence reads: CASSVRAGTRGSGYTF. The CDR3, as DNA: TGTGCCAGCAGCGTAAGAGCCGGGACGCGTGGTAGTGGCTACACCTTC. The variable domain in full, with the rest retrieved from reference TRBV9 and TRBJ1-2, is DSGVTQTPKHLITATGQRVTLRCSPRSGDLSVYWYQQSLDQGLQFLIQYYNGEERAKGNILERFSAQQFPDLHSELNLSSLELGDSALYFCASSVRAGTRGSGYTFGSGTRLTVV.

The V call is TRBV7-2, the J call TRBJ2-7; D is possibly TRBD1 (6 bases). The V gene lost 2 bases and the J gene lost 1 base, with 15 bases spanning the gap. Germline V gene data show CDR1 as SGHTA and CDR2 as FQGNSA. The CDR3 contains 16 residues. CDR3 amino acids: CASSLLLGHSSYEQYF. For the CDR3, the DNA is TGTGCCAGCAGCTTACTACTGGGACACTCGTCCTACGAGCAGTACTTC.

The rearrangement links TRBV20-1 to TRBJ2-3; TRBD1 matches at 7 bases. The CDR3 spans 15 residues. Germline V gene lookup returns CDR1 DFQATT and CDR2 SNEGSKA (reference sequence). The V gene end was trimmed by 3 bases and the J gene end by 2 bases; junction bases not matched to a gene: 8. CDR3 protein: CSASFGTVLTDTQYF. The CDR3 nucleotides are TGCAGTGCTAGCTTCGGGACAGTTCTCACAGATACGCAGTATTTT.

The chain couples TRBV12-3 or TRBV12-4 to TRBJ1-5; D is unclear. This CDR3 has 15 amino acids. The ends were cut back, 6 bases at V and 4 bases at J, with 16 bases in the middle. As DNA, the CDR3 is TGTGCCAGCAGCCACCGACGACACCCAAATCAGCCCCAGCATTTT. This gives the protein CASSHRRHPNQPQHF.

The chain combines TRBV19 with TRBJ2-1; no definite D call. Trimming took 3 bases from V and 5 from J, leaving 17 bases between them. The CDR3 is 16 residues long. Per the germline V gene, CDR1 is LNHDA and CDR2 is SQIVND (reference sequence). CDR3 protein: CASSIPGFQRHNEQFF. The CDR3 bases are TGTGCCAGTAGTATTCCCGGGTTCCAGCGCCACAATGAGCAGTTCTTC.

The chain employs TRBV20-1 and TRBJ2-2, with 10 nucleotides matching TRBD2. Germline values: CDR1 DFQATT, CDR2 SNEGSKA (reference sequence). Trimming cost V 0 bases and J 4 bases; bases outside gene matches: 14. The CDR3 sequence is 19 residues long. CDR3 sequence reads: CSARDRLAASGSPTGELFF. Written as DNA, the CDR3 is TGCAGTGCTAGAGATAGGCTAGCGGCTAGCGGGAGCCCCACCGGGGAGCTGTTTTTT.

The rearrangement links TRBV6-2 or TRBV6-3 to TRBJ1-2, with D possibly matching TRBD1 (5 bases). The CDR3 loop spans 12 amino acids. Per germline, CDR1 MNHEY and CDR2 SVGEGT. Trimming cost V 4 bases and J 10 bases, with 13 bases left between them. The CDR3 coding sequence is TGTGCCAGCAGTTTCCAGGGAATATTCTACACCTTC. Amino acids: CASSFQGIFYTF.

CDR3 region: CASSFSFGGVTDTQYF. In nucleotides, the CDR3 is TGTGCCAGCAGCTTTTCGTTCGGCGGAGTCACAGATACGCAGTATTTT. This chain joins TRBV7-9 and TRBJ2-3; D unclear. The CDR3 extends over 16 amino acids. V shed 3 bases and J shed 2 bases, with 15 bases lying between them. Germline V gene sequence: CDR1 SEHNR, CDR2 FQNEAQ (reference sequence).

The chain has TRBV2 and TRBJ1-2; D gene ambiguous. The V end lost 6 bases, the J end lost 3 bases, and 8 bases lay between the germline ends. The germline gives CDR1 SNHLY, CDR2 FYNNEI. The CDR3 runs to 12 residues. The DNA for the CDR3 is TGTGCCAGCAGAAAGAGGGACTATGGCTACACCTTC. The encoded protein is CASRKRDYGYTF.

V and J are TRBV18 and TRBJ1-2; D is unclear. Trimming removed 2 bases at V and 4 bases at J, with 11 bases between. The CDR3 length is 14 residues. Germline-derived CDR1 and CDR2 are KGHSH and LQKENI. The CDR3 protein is CASSPEQGAYGYTF. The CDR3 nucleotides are TGTGCCAGCTCACCAGAGCAAGGAGCCTATGGCTACACCTTC.

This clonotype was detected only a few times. DNA for the CDR3: TGTGCCACCAGCAGAAGGGGGAACACTGAAGCTTTCTTT. This encodes CATSRRGNTEAFF. The rearrangement uses TRBV15 and TRBJ1-1, with D possibly TRBD1 on 5 matching bases. The germline V gene encodes CDR1 LNHNV and CDR2 YYDKDF (reference sequence). The CDR3 sequence is 13 residues long. Deletions cut 2 bases from V and 1 base from J, with 5 bases between. The full variable domain, completed using reference TRBV15 and TRBJ1-1, is DAMVIQNPRYQVTQFGKPVTLSCSQTLNHNVMYWYQQKSSQAPKLLFHYYDKDFNNEADTPDNFQSRRPNTSFCFLDIRSPGLGDTAMYLCATSRRGNTEAFFGQGTRLTVV.

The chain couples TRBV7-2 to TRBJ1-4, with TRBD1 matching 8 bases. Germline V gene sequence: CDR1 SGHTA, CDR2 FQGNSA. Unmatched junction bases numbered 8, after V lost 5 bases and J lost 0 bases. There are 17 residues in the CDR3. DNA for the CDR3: TGTGCCAGCAGCGCCGAACAGGACAGGGCAACTAATGAAAAACTGTTTTTT. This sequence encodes CASSAEQDRATNEKLFF.

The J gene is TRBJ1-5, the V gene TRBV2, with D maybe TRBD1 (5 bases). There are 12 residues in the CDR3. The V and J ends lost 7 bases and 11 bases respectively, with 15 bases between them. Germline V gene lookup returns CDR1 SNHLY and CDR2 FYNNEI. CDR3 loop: CASTSGGPSQHF. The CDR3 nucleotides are TGTGCCAGCACTAGCGGGGGTCCGTCCCAGCATTTT.

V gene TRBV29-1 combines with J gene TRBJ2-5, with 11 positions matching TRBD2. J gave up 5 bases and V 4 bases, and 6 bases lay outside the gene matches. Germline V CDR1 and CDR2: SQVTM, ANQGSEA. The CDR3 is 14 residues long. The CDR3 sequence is CSVGGGLAEETQYF. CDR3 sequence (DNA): TGCAGCGTTGGGGGGGGACTAGCGGAGGAGACCCAGTACTTC.

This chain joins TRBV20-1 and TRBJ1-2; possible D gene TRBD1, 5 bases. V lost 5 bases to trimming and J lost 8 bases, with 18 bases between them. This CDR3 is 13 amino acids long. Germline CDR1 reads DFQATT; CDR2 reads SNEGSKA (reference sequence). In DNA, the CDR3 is TGCAGTGCTCCCCCCACGGGGCTGGGAGGCTACACCTTC. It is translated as CSAPPTGLGGYTF.

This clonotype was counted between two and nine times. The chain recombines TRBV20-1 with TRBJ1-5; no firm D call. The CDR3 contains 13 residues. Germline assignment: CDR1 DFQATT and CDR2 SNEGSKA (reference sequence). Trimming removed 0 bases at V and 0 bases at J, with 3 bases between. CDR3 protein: CSARETSNQPQHF. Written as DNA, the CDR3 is TGCAGTGCTAGAGAGACTAGCAATCAGCCCCAGCATTTT.

The CDR3 region is CASSFSVEAFF. The CDR3, as DNA: TGTGCCAGCAGCTTTTCGGTAGAAGCTTTCTTT. J is TRBJ1-1 and V is TRBV11-2; D is ambiguous. Germline V gene data show CDR1 as SGHAT and CDR2 as FQNNGV. The CDR3 is made up of 11 amino acids. V dropped 3 bases and J dropped 8 bases, with 7 bases sitting between them.

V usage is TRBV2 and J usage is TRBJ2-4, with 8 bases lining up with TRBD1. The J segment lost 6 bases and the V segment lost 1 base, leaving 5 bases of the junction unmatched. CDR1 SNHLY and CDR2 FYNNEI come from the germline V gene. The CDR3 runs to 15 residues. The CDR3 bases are TGTGCCAGCAGTGAAGGGGGGACAGGTAGAAACATTCAGTACTTC. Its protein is CASSEGGTGRNIQYF.

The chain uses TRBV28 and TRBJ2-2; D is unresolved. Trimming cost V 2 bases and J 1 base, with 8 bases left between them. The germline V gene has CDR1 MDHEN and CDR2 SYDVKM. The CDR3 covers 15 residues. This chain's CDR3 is CASSLGSWNTGELFF. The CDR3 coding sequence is TGTGCCAGCAGTTTAGGGTCCTGGAACACCGGGGAGCTGTTTTTT.

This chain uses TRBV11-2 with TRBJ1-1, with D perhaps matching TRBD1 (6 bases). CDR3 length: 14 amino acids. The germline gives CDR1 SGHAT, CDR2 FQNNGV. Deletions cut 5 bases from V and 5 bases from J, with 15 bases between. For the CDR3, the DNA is TGTGCCAGCAGCCCGGGTCAAGGGGGGACTGAAGCTTTCTTT. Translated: CASSPGQGGTEAFF. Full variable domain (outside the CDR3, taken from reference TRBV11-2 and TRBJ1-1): EAGVAQSPRYKIIEKRQSVAFWCNPISGHATLYWYQQILGQGPKLLIQFQNNGVVDDSQLPKDRFSAERLKGVDSTLKIQPAKLEDSAVYLCASSPGQGGTEAFFGQGTRLTVV.